This T cell receptor (beta chain) was captured by sequencing in a study of early T cells in non-severe SARS-CoV-2 infection. Study outcomes and limitations: Sequences matched to VDJdb favored anti-spike CD8 responses, while private and CD4 specificities were missed.

V was cut by 1 base and J by 7 bases, with 11 bases left in between. This CDR3 is 13 amino acids long. The germline gives CDR1 GTSNPN, CDR2 SVGIG (reference sequence). This clonotype has just a few counts. Its specificity is not known. Individual cDNA molecules received unique molecular identifiers during library preparation. One entry per CDR3 protein, called by TCRdb with MiXCR from the 5' RACE reads. The data show approximately 120,000 distinct CDR3 sequences, under 15% seen once. The sample consisted of whole blood. The sequence derives from an adult who was a healthcare worker with PCR-confirmed SARS-CoV-2 infection or an uninfected control (not recorded which). V is TRBV30 and J is TRBJ2-1, with D perhaps assigned TRBD1 or TRBD2 (5 bases each). CDR3 sequence: CAWSAGLNNEQFF. The CDR3 DNA reads TGTGCCTGGAGTGCGGGGCTCAATAATGAGCAGTTCTTC.